Here is one T cell receptor beta chain with its context. There are 14 residues in the CDR3. Deletions cut 0 bases from V and 2 bases from J, with 8 bases between. Germline assignment: CDR1 ENHRY and CDR2 SYGVKD. This record comes from a study of shared clonotypes between healthy human individuals. The data were produced by immunoSEQ multiplex PCR, yet TCRdb's version contains in-frame clones alone and is incomplete. The profile shows around 2.5 million clones, roughly 93% of them singletons. Sequenced material: naive CD4+ T cells from PBMCs. Described subset: CD45RA+ positively selected. The TCR originated in a man between 18 and 29 years old in good health. Some clones in this sample may be carry-over from other donors' samples. V and J are TRBV10-3 and TRBJ2-7; possible D gene TRBD2, 6 bases. CDR3 sequence reads: CAISESTSTYEQYF. The CDR3 bases are TGTGCCATCAGTGAGTCTACTAGCACCTACGAGCAGTACTTC.